This T cell receptor beta chain was obtained from a study of blood T cell repertoires in COVID-19 (TCRdb year 2020). With regard to the full study: Samples from collaborators originated in the United States, Italy and Spain and spanned both the acute and convalescent phases of COVID-19. Deeply sampled blood TCRbeta repertoires from subjects exposed to, actively infected with, or recovered from COVID-19 were included in the dataset. HLA class I and class II types, where available, came from metadata supplied by the sample provider rather than from assay-based typing. The prospective study material was composed of cDNA or gDNA derived from T cells, B-cell-depleted T cells, or PBMCs. The sample metadata nearly always contained a de-identified subject ID, COVID-19 status, age in years and sex. The repertoires were released in a freely available public database meant as a resource for research on the immune response to SARS-CoV-2. Samples were obtained from the ongoing ImmuneRACE study (first 160 participants) and from 1,000 to 1,500 subjects provided by 6 global collaborators.

Results and caveats for the whole study, not just this receptor: Clinical and demographic metadata were provided uncurated, with the amount varying by source and participant.

Worth noting for this clone: Its antigen target is currently unknown. No base quality information exists; no much larger clone differs at one position.

The CDR3 covers 15 residues, taking in both the cysteine and the phenylalanine. Only the CDR3 DNA is retained, 45 bases long and in frame from the first base. V is pruned by 2 bases and J by 2 bases, leaving 2 bases of the junction without a gene match. CDR1 and CDR2 are drawn from the germline V gene: MNHEY, SVGAGI. The collaborating institutions used their own protocols to collect whole blood in K2EDTA tubes. For TCRbeta analysis, collaborators shipped samples in one of three forms: frozen whole blood, isolated PBMCs, or DNA extracted from either of those sample types. The immunoSEQ Assay, a bias-controlled multiplex PCR, was used to amplify TCRbeta CDR3 regions from genomic DNA. The paper's processing steps were these. Nucleated cell counts per sample were estimated from amplification of reference gene primers within the assay. To quantify the absolute abundance of each unique TCRbeta CDR3 rearrangement, sequence reads were collapsed and filtered. Productive Simpson clonality was computed per sample as the square root of Simpson's diversity index over productive rearrangements. The immuneACCESS repertoire file appears here via TCRdb, limited to in-frame rearrangements. These files lack a portion of the clones; in checked studies, under half of the deficit traces to unresolved V genes, and the cause of the others is not known. That table supplies the V and J calls and clone size; D and trimming were determined from the DNA. This sample comprises 200,000 to 300,000 clones, about 90% of them detected only once. The top ten clones comprise over 3.5% of the sample.

Sequencing used peripheral blood. This TCR was recovered from a middle-aged woman with acute or convalescent COVID-19. The chain couples TRBV6-5 to TRBJ2-5, with TRBD2 matching 10 junction bases. The CDR3 protein: CASSYKAGGQETQYF. The DNA is as follows: TGTGCCAGCAGTTACAAAGCGGGGGGGCAAGAGACCCAGTACTTC.